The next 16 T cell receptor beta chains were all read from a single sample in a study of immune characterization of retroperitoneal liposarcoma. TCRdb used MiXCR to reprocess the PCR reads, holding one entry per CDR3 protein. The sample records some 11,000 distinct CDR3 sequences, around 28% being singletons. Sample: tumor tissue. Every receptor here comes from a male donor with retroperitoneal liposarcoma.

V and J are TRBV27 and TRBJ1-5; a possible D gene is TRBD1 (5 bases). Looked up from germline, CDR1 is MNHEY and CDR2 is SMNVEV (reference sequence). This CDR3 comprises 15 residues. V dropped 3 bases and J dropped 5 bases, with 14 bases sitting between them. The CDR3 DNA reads TGTGCCAGCAGTTTTTTTTCCGGGGGGGATCAGCCCCAGCATTTT. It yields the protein CASSFFSGGDQPQHF.

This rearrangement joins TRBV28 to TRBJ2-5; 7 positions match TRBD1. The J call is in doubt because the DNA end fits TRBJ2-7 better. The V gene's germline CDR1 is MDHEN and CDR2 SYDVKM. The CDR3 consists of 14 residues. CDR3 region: CASRGGVPPYEQYF. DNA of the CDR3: TGTGCCAGCAGAGGGGGCGTGCCTCCCTACGAGCAGTACTTC.

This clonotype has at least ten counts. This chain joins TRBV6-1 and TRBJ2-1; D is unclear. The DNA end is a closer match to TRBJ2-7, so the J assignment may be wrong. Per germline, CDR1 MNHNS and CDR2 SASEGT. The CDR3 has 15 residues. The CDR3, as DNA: TGTGCCAGCAGTGAAACATGGCAGTCCTACAATGAGCAGTACTTC. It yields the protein CASSETWQSYNEQYF.

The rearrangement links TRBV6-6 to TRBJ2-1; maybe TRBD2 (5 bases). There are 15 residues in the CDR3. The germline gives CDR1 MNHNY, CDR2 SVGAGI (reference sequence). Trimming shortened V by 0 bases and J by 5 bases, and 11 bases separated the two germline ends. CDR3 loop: CASSYSRGTNNEQFF. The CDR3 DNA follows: TGTGCCAGCAGTTACTCTCGGGGTACTAACAATGAGCAGTTCTTC.

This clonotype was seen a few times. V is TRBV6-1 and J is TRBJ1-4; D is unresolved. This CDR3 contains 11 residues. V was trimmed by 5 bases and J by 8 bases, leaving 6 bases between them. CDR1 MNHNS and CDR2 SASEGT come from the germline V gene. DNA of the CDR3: TGTGCCAGCAGTCCCCGAGAAAAACTGTTTTTT. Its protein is CASSPREKLFF.

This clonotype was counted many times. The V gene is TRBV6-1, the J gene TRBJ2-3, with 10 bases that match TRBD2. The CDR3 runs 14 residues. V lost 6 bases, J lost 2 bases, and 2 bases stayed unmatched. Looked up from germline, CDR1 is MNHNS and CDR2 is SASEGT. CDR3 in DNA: TGTGCCAGCAGACTAGCGGGGCCCACAGATACGCAGTATTTT. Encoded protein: CASRLAGPTDTQYF.

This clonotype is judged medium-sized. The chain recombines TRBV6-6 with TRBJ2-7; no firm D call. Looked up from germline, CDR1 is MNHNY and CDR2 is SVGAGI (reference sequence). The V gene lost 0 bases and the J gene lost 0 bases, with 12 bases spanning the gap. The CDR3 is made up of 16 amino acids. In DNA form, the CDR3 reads TGTGCCAGCAGTTACTCAGTGGTTATTAGCTCCTACGAGCAGTACTTC. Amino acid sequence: CASSYSVVISSYEQYF.

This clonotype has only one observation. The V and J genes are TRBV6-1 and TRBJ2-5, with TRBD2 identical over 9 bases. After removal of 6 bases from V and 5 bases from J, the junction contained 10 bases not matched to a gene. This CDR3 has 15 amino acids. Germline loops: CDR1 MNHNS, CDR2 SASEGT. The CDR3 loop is CASRRLAGVRETQYF. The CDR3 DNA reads TGTGCCAGCAGGCGCTTAGCGGGGGTTCGGGAGACCCAGTACTTC.

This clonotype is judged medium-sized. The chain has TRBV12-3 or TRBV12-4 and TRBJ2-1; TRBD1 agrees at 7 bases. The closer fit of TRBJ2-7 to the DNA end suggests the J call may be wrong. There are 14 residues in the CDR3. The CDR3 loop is CASSLRDSSPEQYF. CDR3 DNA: TGTGCCAGCAGTTTAAGGGACAGTAGCCCCGAGCAGTACTTC.

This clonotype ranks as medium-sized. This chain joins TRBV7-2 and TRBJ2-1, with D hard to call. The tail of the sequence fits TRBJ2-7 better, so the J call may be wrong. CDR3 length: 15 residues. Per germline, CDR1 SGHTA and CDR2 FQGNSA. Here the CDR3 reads CASSRTSSSYNEQYF. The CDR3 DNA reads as TGTGCCAGCAGCCGGACGTCAAGCTCCTACAATGAGCAGTACTTC.

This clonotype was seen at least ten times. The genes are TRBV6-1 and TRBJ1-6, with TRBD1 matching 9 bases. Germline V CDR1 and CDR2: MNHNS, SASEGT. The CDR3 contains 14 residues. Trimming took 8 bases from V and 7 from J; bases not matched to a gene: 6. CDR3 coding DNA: TGTGCCAGCGGGGGGACAGGGATGAATTCACCCCTCCACTTT. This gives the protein CASGGTGMNSPLHF.

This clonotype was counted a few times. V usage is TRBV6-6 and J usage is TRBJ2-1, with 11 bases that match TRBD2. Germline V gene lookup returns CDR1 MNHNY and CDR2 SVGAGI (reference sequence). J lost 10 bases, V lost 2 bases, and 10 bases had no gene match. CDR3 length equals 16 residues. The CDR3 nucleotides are TGTGCCAGCAGTTACGGTGCTAGCGGGAGGTCCTACGAGCAGTTCTTC. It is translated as CASSYGASGRSYEQFF.

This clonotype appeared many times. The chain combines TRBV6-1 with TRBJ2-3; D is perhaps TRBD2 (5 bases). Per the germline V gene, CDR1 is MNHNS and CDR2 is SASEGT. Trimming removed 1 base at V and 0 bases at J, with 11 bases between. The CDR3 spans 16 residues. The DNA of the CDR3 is TGTGCCAGCAGTGAAGTCGGCGGGTATAGCACAGATACGCAGTATTTT. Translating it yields CASSEVGGYSTDTQYF.

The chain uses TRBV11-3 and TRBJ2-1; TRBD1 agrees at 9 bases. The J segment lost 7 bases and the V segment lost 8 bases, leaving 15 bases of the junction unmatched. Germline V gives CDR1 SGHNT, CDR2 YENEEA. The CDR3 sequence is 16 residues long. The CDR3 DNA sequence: TGTGCCAGCTTCACCGGGGACAGGGTCGGGGGTAATGAGCAGTTCTTC. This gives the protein CASFTGDRVGGNEQFF.

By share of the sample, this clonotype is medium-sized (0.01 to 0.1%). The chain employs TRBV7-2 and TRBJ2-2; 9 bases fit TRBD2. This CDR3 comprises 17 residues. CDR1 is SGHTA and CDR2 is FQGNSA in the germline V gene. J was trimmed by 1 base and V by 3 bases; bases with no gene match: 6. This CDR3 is CASSLALAGLNTGELFF. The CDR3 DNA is TGTGCCAGCAGCTTGGCGCTAGCGGGACTGAACACCGGGGAGCTGTTTTTT.

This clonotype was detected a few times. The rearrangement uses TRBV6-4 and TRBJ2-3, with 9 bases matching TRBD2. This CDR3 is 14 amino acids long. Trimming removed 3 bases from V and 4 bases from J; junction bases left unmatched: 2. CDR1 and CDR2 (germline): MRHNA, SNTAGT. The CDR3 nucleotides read TGTGCCAGCAGTGAGCGGGGGGGCCCAGATACGCAGTATTTT. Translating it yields CASSERGGPDTQYF.